This TCR beta chain was recorded in a study of blood T cell repertoires in COVID-19 (dated by TCRdb to the early 2020s). Regarding the research as a whole: The collaborator samples originated in the United States, Italy and Spain and spanned the acute and convalescent phases of COVID-19. The material from the prospective study consisted of cDNA or gDNA derived from T cells, B-cell-depleted T cells, or PBMCs. Deeply sampled blood TCRbeta repertoires from subjects exposed to, actively infected with, or recovered from COVID-19 were included in the dataset. The repertoires were released in a freely available public database meant as a resource for research on the immune response to SARS-CoV-2. Samples came from the ongoing ImmuneRACE study (first 160 participants) plus 1,254 subjects from 6 global collaborators. Sample metadata almost always included a de-identified subject ID, COVID-19 status, age in years and sex. HLA class I and class II types, where available, came from metadata supplied by the sample provider rather than from assay-based typing.

The immunoSEQ Assay, a bias-controlled multiplex PCR, was used to amplify TCRbeta CDR3 regions from genomic DNA. Per the authors' processing: The number of nucleated cells in each sample was estimated by amplification of reference gene primers within the assay. To quantify the absolute abundance of each unique TCRbeta CDR3 rearrangement, sequence reads were collapsed and filtered. For each sample, productive Simpson clonality was calculated as the square root of Simpson's diversity index over productive rearrangements. The table comes from immuneACCESS by way of TCRdb, which keeps in-frame sequences with V and J called. Part of the clones is missing from these tables; in studies checked, under half for an unresolved V gene and the rest for unknown reasons. Clone size and the V and J calls come from that table; the DNA yielded D and trimming. Recorded for this sample are more than 250,000 clones; 84% of them occurred a single time. Around 9.2% of the sample belongs to the ten largest clones.

With respect to this clone: Which antigen it targets is not known. No base qualities exist here, and no much larger clone lies one base off it.

General conclusions and limits of the study: How much clinical and demographic metadata was included differed by source and by participant, and the metadata was provided uncurated.

Whole blood was collected in K2EDTA tubes by collaborating institutions according to the institutions' own protocols. For TCRbeta analysis, collaborator samples were shipped as frozen whole blood, as isolated PBMCs, or as DNA extracted from either sample type. The sample consisted of peripheral blood. The TCR originated in a human donor in a cohort sampled during active COVID-19.

Read as DNA, the sequence is TGTGCCAGCAGAAAAGGGACAGGGGGCGCAAAGGTTTATGGCTACACCTTC. Translated, this is CASRKGTGGAKVYGYTF. Here the chain combines TRBV2 and TRBJ1-2; 12 central bases correspond to TRBD1. V has 6 bases trimmed and J has 5 bases trimmed; junction bases matching no gene number 13. The CDR3 runs 17 residues from the cysteine to the phenylalanine. The kept DNA is CDR3 alone, 51 bases in frame from the first base. Per the germline V gene, SNHLY is the CDR1 and FYNNEI is the CDR2.